These 22 T cell receptor beta chains share one sample of origin, sequenced in a study of T cell responses to AZD1222 COVID-19 vaccine (dated by TCRdb to about 2021). Preparation of the library involved the immunoSEQ multiplex PCR assay. Sourced from immuneACCESS, this table was stored by TCRdb with only in-frame sequences that have V and J called. A share of the clones is absent; for the studies checked, an unresolved V gene accounts for under half, and the remainder has no known explanation. This sample is represented by tens of thousands of clones; about nine tenths of them were singletons. The ten most abundant clones make up 4.5% to 5.5% of the sample. According to the study, the label for this sample's time point signals: baseline before first vaccination. What the treatment or condition label conveys for this sample: meningococcal conjugate vaccine given as trial control. This specimen consisted of peripheral blood, obtained on day 0 of MenACWY control vaccination. These TCRs come from an adult in good health.

This sequence joins TRBV5-1 and TRBJ1-6; 7 bases fit TRBD1. The V segment lost 2 bases and the J segment 6 bases; nucleotides outside the gene matches: 8. The CDR3 sequence is 16 residues long. Germline loops: CDR1 SGHRS, CDR2 YFSETQ. CDR3: CASSLRTGAGNSPLHF. The CDR3 nucleotides read TGCGCCAGCAGCTTACGGACAGGTGCGGGTAATTCACCCCTCCACTTT.

The chain carries TRBV19 and TRBJ1-2, with TRBD1 identical over 9 bases. The germline V gene has CDR1 LNHDA and CDR2 SQIVND (reference sequence). V lost 11 bases and J lost 7; bases outside the gene matches: 5. CDR3 length equals 11 residues. CDR3 in amino acids: CALGTGIGYTF. The CDR3 DNA is TGTGCCCTGGGGACAGGGATTGGCTACACCTTC. The full variable domain, in which reference TRBV19 and TRBJ1-2 provide the parts outside the CDR3, is DGGITQSPKYLFRKEGQNVTLSCEQNLNHDAMYWYRQDPGQGLRLIYYSQIVNDFQKGDIAEGYSVSREKKESFPLTVTSAQKNPTAFYLCALGTGIGYTFGSGTRLTVV.

The CDR3 sequence is CASSLTGQYGYTF. The CDR3 region has the DNA TGTGCCAGCAGCTTGACCGGACAATATGGCTACACCTTC. V and J are TRBV5-4 and TRBJ1-2, with a possible D match to TRBD1 (5 bases). The V and J ends lost 1 base and 5 bases respectively, with 9 bases between them. CDR1 is SGHNT, CDR2 YYREEE, per germline (reference sequence). CDR3 length: 13 amino acids.

This sequence joins TRBV30 and TRBJ1-1; D possibly corresponds to TRBD1 (5 bases). V gave up 2 bases and J gave up 11 bases, with 18 bases separating them. Germline CDR1 is GTSNPN and CDR2 is SVGIG (reference sequence). The CDR3 contains 13 residues. The CDR3 loop reads CAWSPSGTERAFF. CDR3 in DNA: TGTGCCTGGAGTCCTTCGGGGACCGAGAGGGCTTTCTTT.

V gene TRBV28 combines with J gene TRBJ1-5; D ambiguous. The CDR3 covers 10 residues. Germline CDR1 MDHEN, CDR2 SYDVKM. This chain's CDR3 is CAASNQPQHF. For the CDR3, the DNA is TGTGCTGCGAGCAATCAGCCCCAGCATTTT.

V and J are TRBV6-1 and TRBJ1-2; a possible D gene is TRBD1 (5 bases). Germline V gene sequence: CDR1 MNHNS, CDR2 SASEGT. V was trimmed by 2 bases and J by 6 bases, leaving 13 bases between them. This CDR3 is built from 14 residues. The chain's CDR3 is CASSEIGPGNGYTF. The CDR3 coding sequence is TGTGCCAGCAGTGAAATAGGGCCAGGGAATGGCTACACCTTC.

The chain joins TRBV6-4 to TRBJ2-1, with D perhaps assigned TRBD1 or TRBD2 (6 bases each). The CDR3 extends over 14 amino acids. V shed 5 bases and J shed 9 bases, with 17 bases lying between them. Germline-derived CDR1 and CDR2 are MRHNA and SNTAGT. The CDR3 protein is CASSFSNGGGEQFF. For the CDR3, the DNA is TGTGCCAGCAGTTTTTCGAACGGAGGGGGTGAGCAGTTCTTC.

This clone was seen only a few times. V is TRBV28 and J is TRBJ1-3; D is possibly TRBD1 (5 bases). Trimming took off 4 bases at V and 0 bases at J, with 19 bases between the two ends. Germline V gives CDR1 MDHEN, CDR2 SYDVKM. The CDR3 runs to 18 residues. CDR3 in amino acids: CASSSYIRDGLSGNTIYF. CDR3 sequence (DNA): TGTGCCAGCAGTTCCTATATCCGGGACGGGCTCTCTGGAAACACCATATATTTT.

The V gene is TRBV3-1 (or the pseudogene TRBV3-2), the J gene TRBJ2-7, with TRBD2 identical over 7 bases. Germline V gene sequence: CDR1 LGHDT, CDR2 YNNKEL (reference sequence). V shed 4 bases, J shed 6 bases, and the junction held 9 bases outside the gene matches. This CDR3 contains 14 residues. CDR3 region: CASSREGIGSEQYF. CDR3 in DNA: TGTGCCAGCAGCCGGGAGGGGATCGGCAGCGAGCAGTACTTC.

This clone was recorded once. The chain couples TRBV5-1 to TRBJ2-3, with D hard to call. This CDR3 spans 12 amino acids. The V end was cut by 4 bases, the J end by 6 bases, with 9 bases between. Germline CDR1 is SGHRS and CDR2 is YFSETQ. For the CDR3, the DNA is TGCGCCAGCAGCAGTCCTGAGGATACGCAGTATTTT. Its protein is CASSSPEDTQYF.

This chain connects TRBV6-5 to TRBJ2-7; the D gene could be TRBD1 or TRBD2 (5 bases each). The CDR3 is made up of 13 amino acids. Trimming took off 8 bases at V and 1 base at J, with 12 bases between the two ends. Per germline, CDR1 MNHEY and CDR2 SVGAGI. The CDR3 DNA reads as TGTGCCAGCCCAAACGGGGCATCCTACGAGCAGTACTTC. Protein: CASPNGASYEQYF.

The V and J genes are TRBV5-1 and TRBJ2-2; perhaps TRBD1 as D (5 bases). In germline, CDR1 is SGHRS, CDR2 YFSETQ. Trimming shortened V by 0 bases and J by 6 bases, and 15 bases separated the two germline ends. The length of the CDR3 is 16 residues. The CDR3 reads CASSLVAQGSSGELFF. CDR3 DNA: TGCGCCAGCAGCTTGGTTGCGCAGGGAAGTTCCGGGGAGCTGTTTTTT.

This chain links TRBV7-8 with TRBJ1-5; perhaps TRBD1 as D (6 bases). The germline gives CDR1 SGHVS, CDR2 FQNEAQ. V was cut by 1 base and J by 5 bases, with 15 bases left in between. The length of the CDR3 is 16 residues. CDR3 region: CASSLDARGGHQPQHF. The CDR3 nucleotides read TGTGCCAGCAGCTTAGACGCCAGGGGTGGGCATCAGCCCCAGCATTTT.

The chain carries TRBV19 and TRBJ1-5; D is unresolved. This CDR3 has 18 residues. Trimming took 8 bases from V and 0 from J, leaving 23 bases between them. The V gene's germline CDR1 is LNHDA and CDR2 SQIVND (reference sequence). The CDR3 DNA reads as TGTGCCAGTGCCGGACCCGAACTACCACAATATAGCAATCAGCCCCAGCATTTT. Amino acid sequence: CASAGPELPQYSNQPQHF.

The chain is built from TRBV9 and TRBJ2-1; D possibly corresponds to TRBD2 (6 bases). Germline V lookup: CDR1 SGDLS, CDR2 YYNGEE. V was shortened by 8 bases and J by 0 bases, with 12 bases between the two germline ends. This CDR3 region has 14 residues. The chain's CDR3 is CASDGGDSYNEQFF. The CDR3 bases are TGTGCCAGTGACGGCGGGGACTCCTACAATGAGCAGTTCTTC. The full variable domain, completed using reference TRBV9 and TRBJ2-1, is DSGVTQTPKHLITATGQRVTLRCSPRSGDLSVYWYQQSLDQGLQFLIQYYNGEERAKGNILERFSAQQFPDLHSELNLSSLELGDSALYFCASDGGDSYNEQFFGPGTRLTVL.

The rearrangement joins TRBV27 to TRBJ1-6, with D perhaps matching TRBD1 (5 bases). The CDR3 totals 12 residues. Trimming shortened V by 6 bases and J by 13 bases, and 13 bases separated the two germline ends. The germline gives CDR1 MNHEY, CDR2 SMNVEV (reference sequence). CDR3: CASSSPGGPLHF. CDR3 sequence (DNA): TGTGCCAGCAGCTCCCCGGGGGGTCCCCTCCACTTT.

The chain is built from TRBV10-2 and TRBJ1-6; a weak D match, TRBD1 (5 bases). With 4 bases removed from V and 7 bases from J, the gap between germline ends came to 14 bases. This CDR3 is built from 15 residues. CDR1 WSHSY and CDR2 SAAADI come from the germline V gene. In DNA, the CDR3 is TGCGCCAGCAGTGTATCTGGGGACCAAAATTCACCCCTCCACTTT. It codes for CASSVSGDQNSPLHF.

The count of this clone is one. The chain has TRBV5-5 and TRBJ2-7; D is unclear. There are 12 residues in the CDR3. V lost 2 bases and J lost 0, with 3 bases in between. Germline V lookup: CDR1 SGHKS, CDR2 YYEKEE (reference sequence). CDR3 in DNA: TGTGCCAGCAGCTTACCCTCCTACGAGCAGTACTTC. It translates to CASSLPSYEQYF.

This clone is a singleton in its sample. The rearrangement joins TRBV18 to TRBJ2-5, with D unresolved. The CDR3 is 14 amino acids. Trimming removed 0 bases from V and 4 bases from J, with 9 bases in between. Germline V gene sequence: CDR1 KGHSH, CDR2 LQKENI. The DNA of the CDR3 is TGTGCCAGCTCACCACCGGACGGAGCAGAGACCCAGTACTTC. This gives the protein CASSPPDGAETQYF.

The CDR3 loop reads CASSSRLGNNYGYTF. CDR3 in DNA: TGTGCCAGCAGTTCCAGGCTGGGCAATAACTATGGCTACACCTTC. The chain has TRBV28 and TRBJ1-2; D gene uncertain. In germline, CDR1 is MDHEN, CDR2 SYDVKM. The CDR3 sequence is 15 residues long. V was pared by 4 bases and J by 1 base, with 13 bases between.

This chain links TRBV2 with TRBJ2-7, with 10 bases that match TRBD2. CDR3 length equals 14 residues. V lost 8 bases to trimming and J lost 5 bases; unmatched junction nucleotides: 9. Germline values: CDR1 SNHLY, CDR2 FYNNEI. The CDR3: CASVGTSAEDEQYF. CDR3 nucleotides: TGTGCCAGCGTAGGGACTAGCGCGGAGGACGAGCAGTACTTC. The full variable domain, in which reference TRBV2 and TRBJ2-7 provide the parts outside the CDR3, is EPEVTQTPSHQVTQMGQEVILRCVPISNHLYFYWYRQILGQKVEFLVSFYNNEISEKSEIFDDQFSVERPDGSNFTLKIRSTKLEDSAMYFCASVGTSAEDEQYFGPGTRLTVT.

This sequence joins TRBV5-1 and TRBJ2-3; 14 bases agree with TRBD2. This CDR3 contains 16 residues. Unmatched junction bases numbered 2, after V lost 2 bases and J lost 3 bases. Germline V gives CDR1 SGHRS, CDR2 YFSETQ. The CDR3 DNA is TGCGCCAGCAGCTTCGGGACTAGCGGGAGTACAGATACGCAGTATTTT. It encodes CASSFGTSGSTDTQYF.